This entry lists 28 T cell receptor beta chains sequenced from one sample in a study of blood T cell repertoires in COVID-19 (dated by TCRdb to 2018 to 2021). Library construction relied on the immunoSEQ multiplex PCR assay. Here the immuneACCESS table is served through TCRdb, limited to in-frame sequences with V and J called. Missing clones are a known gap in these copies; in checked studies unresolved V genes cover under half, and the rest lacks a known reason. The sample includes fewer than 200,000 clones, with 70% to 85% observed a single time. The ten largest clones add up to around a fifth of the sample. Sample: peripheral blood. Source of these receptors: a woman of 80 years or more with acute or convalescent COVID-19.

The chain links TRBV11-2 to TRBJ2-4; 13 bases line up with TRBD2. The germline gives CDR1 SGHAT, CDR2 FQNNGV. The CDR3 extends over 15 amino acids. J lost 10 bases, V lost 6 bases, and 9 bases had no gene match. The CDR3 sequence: CASRPPGLAGNIQYF. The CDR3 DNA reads TGTGCCAGCAGGCCCCCGGGACTAGCGGGGAATATTCAGTACTTC.

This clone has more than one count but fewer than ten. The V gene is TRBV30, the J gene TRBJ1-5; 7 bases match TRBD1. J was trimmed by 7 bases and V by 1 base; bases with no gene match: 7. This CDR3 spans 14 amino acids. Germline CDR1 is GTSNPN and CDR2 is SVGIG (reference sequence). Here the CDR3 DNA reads TGTGCCTGGAGTGGCACAGGGGATGGGCAGCCCCAGCATTTT. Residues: CAWSGTGDGQPQHF.

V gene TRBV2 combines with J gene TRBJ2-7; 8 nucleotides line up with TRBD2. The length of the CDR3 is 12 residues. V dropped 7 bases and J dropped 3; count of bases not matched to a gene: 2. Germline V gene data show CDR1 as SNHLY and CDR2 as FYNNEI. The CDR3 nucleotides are TGTGCCAGCACCCGGGGGGGCTACGAGCAGTACTTC. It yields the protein CASTRGGYEQYF. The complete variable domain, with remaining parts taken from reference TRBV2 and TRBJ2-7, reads EPEVTQTPSHQVTQMGQEVILRCVPISNHLYFYWYRQILGQKVEFLVSFYNNEISEKSEIFDDQFSVERPDGSNFTLKIRSTKLEDSAMYFCASTRGGYEQYFGPGTRLTVT.

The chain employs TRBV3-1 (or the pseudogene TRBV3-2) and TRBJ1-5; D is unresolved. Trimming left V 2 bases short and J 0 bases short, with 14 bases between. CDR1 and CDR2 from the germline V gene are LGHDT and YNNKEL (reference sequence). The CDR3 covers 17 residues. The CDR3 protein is CASSQSGERYSNQPQHF. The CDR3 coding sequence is TGTGCCAGCAGCCAATCCGGAGAGCGTTATAGCAATCAGCCCCAGCATTTT.

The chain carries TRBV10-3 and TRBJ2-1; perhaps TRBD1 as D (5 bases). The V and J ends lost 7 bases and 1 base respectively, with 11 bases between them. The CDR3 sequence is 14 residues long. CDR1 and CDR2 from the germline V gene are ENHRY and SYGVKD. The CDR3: CAINGQGSYNEQFF. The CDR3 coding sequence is TGTGCCATCAATGGCCAGGGATCCTACAATGAGCAGTTCTTC.

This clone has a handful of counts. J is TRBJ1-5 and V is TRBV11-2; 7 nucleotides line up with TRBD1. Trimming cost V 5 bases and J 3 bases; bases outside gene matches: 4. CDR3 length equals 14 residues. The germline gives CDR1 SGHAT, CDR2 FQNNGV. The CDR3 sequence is CASSRQGFNQPQHF. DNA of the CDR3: TGTGCCAGCAGCCGACAGGGTTTCAATCAGCCCCAGCATTTT. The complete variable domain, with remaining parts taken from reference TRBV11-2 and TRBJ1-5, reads EAGVAQSPRYKIIEKRQSVAFWCNPISGHATLYWYQQILGQGPKLLIQFQNNGVVDDSQLPKDRFSAERLKGVDSTLKIQPAKLEDSAVYLCASSRQGFNQPQHFGDGTRLSIL.

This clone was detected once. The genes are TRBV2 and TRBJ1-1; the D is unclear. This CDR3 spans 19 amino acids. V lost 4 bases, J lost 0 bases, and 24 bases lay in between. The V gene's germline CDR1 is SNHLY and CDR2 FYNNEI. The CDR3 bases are TGTGCCAGCAGTGTACCGGTTGGACTGAACCCTATCATGAACACTGAAGCTTTCTTT. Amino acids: CASSVPVGLNPIMNTEAFF.

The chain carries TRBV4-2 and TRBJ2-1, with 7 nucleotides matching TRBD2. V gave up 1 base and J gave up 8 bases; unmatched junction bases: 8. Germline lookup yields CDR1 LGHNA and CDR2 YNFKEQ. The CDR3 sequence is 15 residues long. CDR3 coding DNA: TGTGCCAGCAGCCAAGTGCTGACTAGCTTCGATGAGCAGTTCTTC. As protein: CASSQVLTSFDEQFF.

CDR3 residues: CASSKGAGGPETQYF. For the CDR3, the DNA is TGTGCCAGCAGCAAGGGGGCGGGAGGGCCAGAGACCCAGTACTTC. This chain connects TRBV9 to TRBJ2-5, with 9 positions matching TRBD2. Trimming cost V 4 bases and J 4 bases; bases outside gene matches: 8. This CDR3 contains 15 residues. Germline CDR1 is SGDLS and CDR2 is YYNGEE.

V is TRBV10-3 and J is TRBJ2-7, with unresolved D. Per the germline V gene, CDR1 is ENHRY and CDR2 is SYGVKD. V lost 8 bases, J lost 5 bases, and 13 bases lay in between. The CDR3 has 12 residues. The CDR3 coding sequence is TGTGCCATCGAGCCCCCTCGGGACGAGCAGTACTTC. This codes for CAIEPPRDEQYF.

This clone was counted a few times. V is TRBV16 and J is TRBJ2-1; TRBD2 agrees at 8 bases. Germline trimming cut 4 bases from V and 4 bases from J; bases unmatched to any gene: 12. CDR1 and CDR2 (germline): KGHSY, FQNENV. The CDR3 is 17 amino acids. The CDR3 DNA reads TGTGCCAGCAGCCCCTCAATAATACTAGCGGATTACAATGAGCAGTTCTTC. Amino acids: CASSPSIILADYNEQFF.

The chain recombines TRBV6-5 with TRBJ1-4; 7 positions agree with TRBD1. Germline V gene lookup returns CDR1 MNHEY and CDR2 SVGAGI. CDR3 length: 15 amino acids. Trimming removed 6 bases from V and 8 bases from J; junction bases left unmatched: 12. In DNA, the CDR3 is TGTGCCAGCAGAATGAACCGGGACAGCCTCGAAAAACTGTTTTTT. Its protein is CASRMNRDSLEKLFF.

The CDR3 sequence: CASSSQAGGTEAFF. The CDR3 DNA is TGTGCCAGCAGCTCCCAGGCGGGAGGAACTGAAGCTTTCTTT. The chain recombines TRBV7-9 with TRBJ1-1; D uncertain. The length of the CDR3 is 14 residues. Germline V gene sequence: CDR1 SEHNR, CDR2 FQNEAQ (reference sequence). Between the trimmed V and J ends, which lost 4 bases and 5 bases, there was a span of 14 bases.

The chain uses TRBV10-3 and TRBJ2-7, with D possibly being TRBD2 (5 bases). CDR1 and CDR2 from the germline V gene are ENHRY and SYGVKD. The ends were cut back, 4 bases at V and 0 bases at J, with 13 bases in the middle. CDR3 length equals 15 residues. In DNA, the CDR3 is TGTGCCATCAGTGGACCCCCGGGGATCTCCTACGAGCAGTACTTC. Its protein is CAISGPPGISYEQYF.

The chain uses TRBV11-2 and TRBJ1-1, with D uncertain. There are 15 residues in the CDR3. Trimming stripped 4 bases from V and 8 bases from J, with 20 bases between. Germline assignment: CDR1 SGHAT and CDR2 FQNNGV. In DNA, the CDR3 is TGTGCCAGCAGCTCACCCACACAGACTACCGCAGAAGCTTTCTTT. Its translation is CASSSPTQTTAEAFF.

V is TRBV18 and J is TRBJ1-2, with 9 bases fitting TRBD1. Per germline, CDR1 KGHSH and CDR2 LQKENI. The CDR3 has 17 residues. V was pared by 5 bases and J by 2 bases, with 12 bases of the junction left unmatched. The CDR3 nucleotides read TGTGCCAGCTCATTACTGTGGGGACAGGGAAAGAACTATGGCTACACCTTC. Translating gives CASSLLWGQGKNYGYTF.

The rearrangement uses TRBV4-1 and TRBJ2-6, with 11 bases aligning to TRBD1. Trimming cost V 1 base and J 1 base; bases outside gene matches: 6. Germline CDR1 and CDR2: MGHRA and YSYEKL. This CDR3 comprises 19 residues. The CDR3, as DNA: TGCGCCAGCAGCCAAGCTATCGGACAGGGGGCTTCTGGGGCCAACGTCCTGACTTTC. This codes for CASSQAIGQGASGANVLTF.

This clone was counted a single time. CDR3 in amino acids: CASSWLAGGSTDTQYF. For the CDR3, the DNA is TGCGCCAGCAGCTGGCTAGCGGGAGGGAGCACAGATACGCAGTATTTT. This chain uses TRBV4-3 with TRBJ2-3, with 12 positions matching TRBD2. Trimming cost V 5 bases and J 0 bases; bases outside gene matches: 3. This CDR3 has 16 amino acids. Germline CDR1 reads LGHNA; CDR2 reads YSLEER.

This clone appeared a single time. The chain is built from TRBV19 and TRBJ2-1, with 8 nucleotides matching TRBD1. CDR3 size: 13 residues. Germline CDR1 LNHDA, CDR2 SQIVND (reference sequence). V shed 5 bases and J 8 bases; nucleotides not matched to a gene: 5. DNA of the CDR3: TGTGCCAGTAGTGGACAGGGTAGGGATGAGCAGTTCTTC. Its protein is CASSGQGRDEQFF.

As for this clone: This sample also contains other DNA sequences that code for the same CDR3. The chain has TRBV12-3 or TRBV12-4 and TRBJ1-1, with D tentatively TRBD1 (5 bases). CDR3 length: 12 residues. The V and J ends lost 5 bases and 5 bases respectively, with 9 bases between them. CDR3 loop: CASSPGGTEAFF. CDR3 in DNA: TGTGCCAGCAGTCCCGGGGGGACTGAAGCTTTCTTT.

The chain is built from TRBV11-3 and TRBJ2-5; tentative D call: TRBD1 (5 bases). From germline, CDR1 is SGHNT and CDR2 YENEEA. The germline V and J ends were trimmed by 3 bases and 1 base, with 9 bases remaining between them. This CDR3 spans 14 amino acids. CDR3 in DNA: TGTGCCAGCAGCTTTGCAGGGCCCCAAGAGACCCAGTACTTC. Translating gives CASSFAGPQETQYF.

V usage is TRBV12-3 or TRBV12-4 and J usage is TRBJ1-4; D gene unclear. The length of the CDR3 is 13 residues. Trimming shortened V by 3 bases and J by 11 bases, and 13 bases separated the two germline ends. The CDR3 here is CASSLGHKDKLFF. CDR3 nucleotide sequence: TGTGCCAGCAGTTTGGGCCATAAGGATAAACTGTTTTTT.

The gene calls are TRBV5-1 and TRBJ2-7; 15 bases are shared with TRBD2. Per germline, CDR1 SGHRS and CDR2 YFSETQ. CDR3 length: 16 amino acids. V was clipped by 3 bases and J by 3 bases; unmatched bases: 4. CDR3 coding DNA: TGCGCCAGCAGCTCGGGACTAGCGGGAGGCCTCTACGAGCAGTACTTC. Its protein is CASSSGLAGGLYEQYF.

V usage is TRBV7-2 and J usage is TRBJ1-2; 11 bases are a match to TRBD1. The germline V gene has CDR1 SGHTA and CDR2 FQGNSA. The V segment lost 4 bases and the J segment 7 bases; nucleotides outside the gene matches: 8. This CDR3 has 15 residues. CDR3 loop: CASSSRTGGAAGYTF. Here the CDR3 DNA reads TGTGCCAGCAGCTCACGGACAGGGGGCGCGGCTGGCTACACCTTC.

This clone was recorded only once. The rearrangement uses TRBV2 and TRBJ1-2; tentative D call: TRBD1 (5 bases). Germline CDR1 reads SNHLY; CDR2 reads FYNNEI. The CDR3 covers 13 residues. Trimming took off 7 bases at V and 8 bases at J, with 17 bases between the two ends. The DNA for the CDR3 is TGTGCCAGCACGACGGACACAGTCAGAGGCTACACCTTC. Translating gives CASTTDTVRGYTF.

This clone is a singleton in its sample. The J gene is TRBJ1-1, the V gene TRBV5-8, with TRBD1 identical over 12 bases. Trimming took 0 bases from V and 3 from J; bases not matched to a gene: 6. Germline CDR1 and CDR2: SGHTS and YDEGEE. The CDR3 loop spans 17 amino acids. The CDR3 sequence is CASSLGDRGPLDTEAFF. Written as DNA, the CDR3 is TGTGCCAGCAGCTTGGGGGACAGGGGGCCCCTGGACACTGAAGCTTTCTTT.

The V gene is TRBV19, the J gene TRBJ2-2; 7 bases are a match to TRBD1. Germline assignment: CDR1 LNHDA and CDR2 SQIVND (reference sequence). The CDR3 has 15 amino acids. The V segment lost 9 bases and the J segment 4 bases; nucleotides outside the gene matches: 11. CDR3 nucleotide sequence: TGTGCCAGCCGGCTAGACAGGGCGGGCACCGGGGAGCTGTTTTTT. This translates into CASRLDRAGTGELFF.

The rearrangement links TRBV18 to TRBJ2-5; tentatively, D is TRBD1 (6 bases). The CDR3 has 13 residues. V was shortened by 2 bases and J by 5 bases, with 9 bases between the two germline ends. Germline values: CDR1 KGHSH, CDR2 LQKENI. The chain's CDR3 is CASSPYREETQYF. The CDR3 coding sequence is TGTGCCAGCTCACCATACAGGGAGGAGACCCAGTACTTC. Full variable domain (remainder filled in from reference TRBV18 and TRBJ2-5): NAGVMQNPRHLVRRRGQEARLRCSPMKGHSHVYWYRQLPEEGLKFMVYLQKENIIDESGMPKERFSAEFPKEGPSILRIQQVVRGDSAAYFCASSPYREETQYFGPGTRLLVL.